A single T cell receptor (beta chain) is shown here with its context. This CDR3 comprises 14 residues. CDR1 SGHNT and CDR2 YYREEE come from the germline V gene (reference sequence). Trimming shortened V by 3 bases and J by 10 bases, and 14 bases separated the two germline ends. The data were taken from a study of OX40 agonist ivuxolimab in advanced cancers. Assay: immunoSEQ multiplex PCR; the TCRdb copy retains only in-frame clones and omits some. Seen here are 70,000 to 85,000 clones, 87% observed once, and the top ten hold 1.3%. The clonotype was recovered from an adult with an advanced solid tumor such as melanoma, head and neck, liver or kidney cancer. The rearrangement uses TRBV5-4 and TRBJ1-6, with D hard to call. The sample in question was CD4+ or CD8+ T cells sorted from blood, obtained in a trial of the OX40 agonist ivuxolimab. The CDR3 DNA follows: TGTGCCAGCAGCTCGGGTCAGCTAGGGTCACCCCTCCACTTT. Residues: CASSSGQLGSPLHF.